The entry that follows covers one TCR beta chain sequence. Its antigen is not known. This entry comes from a study of a mutant IDH1 vaccine in newly diagnosed glioma. Study background: Treated patients had a mean age of approximately 40 years and a sex split that was roughly 60% male and 37.5% female. Most patients had received both radiotherapy and temozolomide, the prior options being radiotherapy, temozolomide, or both.

Clones were read by immunoSEQ multiplex PCR, and TCRdb kept only the in-frame ones, dropping some. The table includes roughly 60,000 clones, approximately 81% detected once. As for time point: week 23, last vaccination. Vaccinated patients received 300 ug of mutant IDH1 20-mer peptide per dose, with topical imiquimod. The CDR3 has 14 residues. Germline CDR1 is LNHDA and CDR2 is SQIVND (reference sequence). The V end was cut by 7 bases, the J end by 0 bases, with 12 bases between. The clonotype was recovered from a man aged 25 to 40 with glioma. This sequence joins TRBV19 and TRBJ2-5, with D uncertain. The input for sequencing was PBMCs, taken from a glioma patient whose treatment included an IDH1 peptide vaccine. This CDR3 reads CASTNTAYQETQYF. The CDR3 DNA reads TGTGCCAGTACAAATACAGCGTACCAAGAGACCCAGTACTTC.